This T cell receptor (beta chain) was sequenced for a study of OX40 agonist ivuxolimab in advanced cancers. The table came from immunoSEQ multiplex PCR; TCRdb's copy has only in-frame clones and leaves some out. In the table there are roughly 14,000 clones, about 80% of which are singletons. Germline lookup yields CDR1 MNHNS and CDR2 SASEGT. V dropped 2 bases and J dropped 2 bases, with 12 bases sitting between them. The CDR3 totals 15 residues. The TCR was taken from an adult with an advanced solid tumor such as melanoma, head and neck, liver or kidney cancer. The gene calls are TRBV6-1 and TRBJ1-1, with D maybe TRBD1 (5 bases). Material: CD4+ or CD8+ T cells sorted from blood, obtained in a trial of the OX40 agonist ivuxolimab. CDR3 bases: TGTGCCAGCAGTGAACTGGCAGGGTTAAACACTGAAGCTTTCTTT. The encoded protein is CASSELAGLNTEAFF.